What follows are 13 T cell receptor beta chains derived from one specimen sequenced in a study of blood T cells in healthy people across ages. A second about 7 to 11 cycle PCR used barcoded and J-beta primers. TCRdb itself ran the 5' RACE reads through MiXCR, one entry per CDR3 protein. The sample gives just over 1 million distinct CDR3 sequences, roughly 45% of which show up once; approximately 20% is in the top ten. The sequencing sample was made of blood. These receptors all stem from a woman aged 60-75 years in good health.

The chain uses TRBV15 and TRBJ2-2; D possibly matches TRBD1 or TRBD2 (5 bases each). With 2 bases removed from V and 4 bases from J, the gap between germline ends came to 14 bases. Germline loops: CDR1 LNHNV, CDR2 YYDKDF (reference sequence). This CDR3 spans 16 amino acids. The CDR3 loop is CATSRLPEGSTGELFF. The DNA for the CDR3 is TGTGCCACCAGCAGATTACCCGAGGGGTCCACCGGGGAGCTGTTTTTT.

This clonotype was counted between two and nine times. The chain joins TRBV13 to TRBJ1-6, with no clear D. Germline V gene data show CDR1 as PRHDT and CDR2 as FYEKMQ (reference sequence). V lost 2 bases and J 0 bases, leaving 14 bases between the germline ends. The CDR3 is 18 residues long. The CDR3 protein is CASSLRRQFGSYNSPLHF. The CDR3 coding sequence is TGTGCCAGCAGCTTAAGGCGGCAGTTCGGCTCCTATAATTCACCCCTCCACTTT.

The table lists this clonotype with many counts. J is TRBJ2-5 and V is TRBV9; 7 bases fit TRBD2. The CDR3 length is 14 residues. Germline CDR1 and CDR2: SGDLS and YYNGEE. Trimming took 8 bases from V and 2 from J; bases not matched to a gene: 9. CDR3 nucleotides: TGTGCCAGTACCCGGGGCGGGAGACAAGAGACCCAGTACTTC. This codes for CASTRGGRQETQYF.

Here the CDR3 reads CASSDATGTGELFF. Written as DNA, the CDR3 is TGCGCCAGCAGTGACGCGACAGGGACCGGGGAGCTGTTTTTT. V gene TRBV10-1 combines with J gene TRBJ2-2; 7 nucleotides line up with TRBD1. V was clipped by 3 bases and J by 5 bases; unmatched bases: 3. In germline, CDR1 is WNHNN, CDR2 SYGVQD (reference sequence). This CDR3 has 14 amino acids.

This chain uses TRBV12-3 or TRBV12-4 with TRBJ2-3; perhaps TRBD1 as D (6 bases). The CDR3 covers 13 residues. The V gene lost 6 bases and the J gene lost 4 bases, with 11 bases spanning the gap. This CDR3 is CASSPDRSDTQYF. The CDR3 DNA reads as TGTGCCAGCAGCCCCGACAGGTCAGATACGCAGTATTTT.

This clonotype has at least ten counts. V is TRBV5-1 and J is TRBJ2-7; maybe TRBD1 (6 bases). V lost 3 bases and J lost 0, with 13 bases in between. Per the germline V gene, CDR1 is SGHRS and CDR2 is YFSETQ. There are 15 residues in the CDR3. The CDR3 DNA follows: TGCGCCAGCAGCTGGGGGCACTCGAGCTCCTACGAGCAGTACTTC. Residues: CASSWGHSSSYEQYF.

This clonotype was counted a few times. CDR3 nucleotides: TGCAGTGCCCGACTAGCTGGGGGTCAGCAGTACTTC. This encodes CSARLAGGQQYF. V usage is TRBV20-1 and J usage is TRBJ2-7, with 7 bases identical to TRBD2. The CDR3 has 12 residues. From germline, CDR1 is DFQATT and CDR2 SNEGSKA (reference sequence). The V segment lost 6 bases and the J segment 8 bases; nucleotides outside the gene matches: 10.

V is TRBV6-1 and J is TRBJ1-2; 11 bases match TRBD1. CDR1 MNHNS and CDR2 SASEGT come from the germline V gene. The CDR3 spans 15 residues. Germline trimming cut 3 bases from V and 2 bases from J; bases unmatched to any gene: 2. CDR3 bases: TGTGCCAGCAGTGATTGGGACAGGGGGAACTATGGCTACACCTTC. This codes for CASSDWDRGNYGYTF.

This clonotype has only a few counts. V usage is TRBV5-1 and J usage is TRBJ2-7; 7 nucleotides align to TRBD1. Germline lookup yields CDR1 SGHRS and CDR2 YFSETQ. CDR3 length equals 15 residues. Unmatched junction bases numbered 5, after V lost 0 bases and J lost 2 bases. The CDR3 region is CASSLGEGGPYEQYF. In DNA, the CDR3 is TGCGCCAGCAGCTTGGGTGAAGGGGGCCCCTACGAGCAGTACTTC.

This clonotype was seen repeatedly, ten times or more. CDR3 bases: TGCAGCGTTGAAGGTCAGCGCAGCTACGAGCAGTACTTC. Translating gives CSVEGQRSYEQYF. The chain recombines TRBV29-1 with TRBJ2-7; D not resolved. Germline lookup yields CDR1 SQVTM and CDR2 ANQGSEA. CDR3 size: 13 residues. V lost 1 base and J lost 3, with 10 bases in between.

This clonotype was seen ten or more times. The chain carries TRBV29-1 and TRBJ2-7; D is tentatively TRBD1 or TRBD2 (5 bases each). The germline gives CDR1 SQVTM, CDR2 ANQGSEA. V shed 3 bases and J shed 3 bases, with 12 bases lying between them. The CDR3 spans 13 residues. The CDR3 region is CSVERDGIYEQYF. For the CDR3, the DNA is TGCAGCGTTGAGAGGGACGGAATCTACGAGCAGTACTTC.

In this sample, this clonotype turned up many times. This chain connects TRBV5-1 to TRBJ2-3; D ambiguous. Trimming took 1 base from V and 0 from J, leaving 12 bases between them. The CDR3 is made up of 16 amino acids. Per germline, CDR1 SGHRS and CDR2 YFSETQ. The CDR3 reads CASSLNGRSSTDTQYF. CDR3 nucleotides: TGCGCCAGCAGCTTGAACGGCAGATCTAGCACAGATACGCAGTATTTT.

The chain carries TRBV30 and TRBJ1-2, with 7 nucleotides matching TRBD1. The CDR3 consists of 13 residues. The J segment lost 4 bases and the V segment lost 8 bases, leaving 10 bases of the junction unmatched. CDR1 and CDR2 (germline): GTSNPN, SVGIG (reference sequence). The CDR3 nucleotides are TGTGCCGTGGGAGTCCGGGACAGCTATGGCTACACCTTC. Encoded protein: CAVGVRDSYGYTF.